This T cell receptor (beta chain) was documented in a study of blood T cell repertoires in COVID-19. V was shortened by 2 bases and J by 5 bases, with 6 bases between the two germline ends. The CDR3 spans 12 residues. Germline V gene sequence: CDR1 SGHTA, CDR2 FQGNSA. The repertoire was sequenced with immunoSEQ multiplex PCR; TCRdb's copy has only in-frame clones and lacks some. The repertoire holds 100,000 to 150,000 clones, about 79% seen once, with about 40% in the top ten. The chain carries TRBV7-2 and TRBJ1-2; no clear D gene. This TCR was recovered from a man between 40 and 49 years old with active or convalescent COVID-19. The sample consisted of peripheral blood. The CDR3 sequence: CASSLQAYGYTF. As DNA, the CDR3 is TGTGCCAGCAGCTTACAGGCTTATGGCTACACCTTC.